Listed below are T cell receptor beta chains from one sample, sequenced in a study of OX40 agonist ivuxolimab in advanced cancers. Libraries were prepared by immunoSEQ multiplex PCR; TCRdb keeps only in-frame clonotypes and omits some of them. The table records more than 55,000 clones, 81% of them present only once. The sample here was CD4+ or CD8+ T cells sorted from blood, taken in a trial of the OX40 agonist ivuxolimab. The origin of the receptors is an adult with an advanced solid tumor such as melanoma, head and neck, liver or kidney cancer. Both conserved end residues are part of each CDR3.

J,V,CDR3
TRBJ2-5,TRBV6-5,CASSYPAYQQETQYF
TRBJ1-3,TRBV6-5,CASSSSGTEISNTIYF
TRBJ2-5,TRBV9,CASSPPQRSGQETQYF
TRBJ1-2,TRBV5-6,CASSLRQLADGYTF
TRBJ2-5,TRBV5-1,CASSLAGTVQETQYF
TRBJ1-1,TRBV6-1,CASSRQEAFF
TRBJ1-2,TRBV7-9,CASSLSNRDRDGYTF
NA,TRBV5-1,CASSLGGRYEQYF
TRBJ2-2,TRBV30,CASDPNTGELFF
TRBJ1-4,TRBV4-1,CASRWTDGLEKLFF
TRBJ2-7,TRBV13,CASSLNGNYEQYF
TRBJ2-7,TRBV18,CASSPPETGGDYEQYF
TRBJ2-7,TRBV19,CASSEGLGEQYF
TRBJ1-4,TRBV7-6,CASSLFQHGNNEKLFF
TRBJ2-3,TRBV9,CASSVGIAGQDTQYF
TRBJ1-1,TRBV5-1,CASSLAPGMVAEAFF
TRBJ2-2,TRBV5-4,CASSPSGTGITGELFF